This TCR beta chain emerged from a study of blood T cell repertoires in COVID-19. Study background: Material from acute and convalescent COVID-19 was sourced from the United States, Italy and Spain. T cells, B-cell-depleted T cells, or PBMCs supplied cDNA or gDNA.

Authors' data handling: Amplification of reference gene primers provided the estimated nucleated cell counts. Sequenced by immunoSEQ multiplex PCR; TCRdb stores in-frame clones only, minus some. The V and J calls and clone size come from that table; D and trimming were worked out from the DNA. The sample has hundreds of thousands of clones, 70% to 90% seen once; the top ten hold 2% to 2.5%. The junction had 2 bases not matched to a gene; V was cut back by 4 bases and J by 6 bases. In germline, CDR1 is SGHVS, CDR2 FNYEAQ. The CDR3 has 13 residues. The TCR sequence derives from a woman aged 40 to 49 who had recovered from COVID-19. The specimen sequenced was peripheral blood. The chain joins TRBV7-6 to TRBJ1-5, with 8 bases that match TRBD1. The CDR3 DNA is TGTGCCAGCAGCTCAGGACAGGGTCAGCCCCAGCATTTT. It encodes CASSSGQGQPQHF.